This T cell receptor (beta chain) appears in the sequencing data of a study of T cells after yellow fever vaccination. Via MiXCR, TCRdb re-called the 5' RACE reads, giving one row per CDR3 protein. The sample has a few hundred thousand distinct CDR3 sequences, roughly 8.3% seen once. In germline, CDR1 is LGHNA, CDR2 YSLEER. Trimming pared 5 bases from V and 3 bases from J, leaving 15 bases between. This CDR3 comprises 15 residues. The clonotype originates from a man aged 18 to 29 who received the YFV17D yellow fever vaccine. The J gene is TRBJ2-3, the V gene TRBV4-3, with a weak D call TRBD1 (6 bases). The specimen comprised PBMCs, sampled roughly 47 days after the first yellow fever vaccination. The CDR3: CASSFDLQGTDTQYF. In DNA form, the CDR3 reads TGCGCCAGCAGCTTCGACTTACAGGGAACAGATACGCAGTATTTT.